A single sample is the source of the 21 T cell receptor beta chains below, sequenced in a study of cytomegalovirus exposure and HLA in healthy donors. Primers: 60 Vbeta forward and 13 Jbeta reverse. Profiled with immunoSEQ multiplex PCR; TCRdb holds only in-frame clones, not every one. The table shows 35,000 to 45,000 clones, with roughly 64% occurring only once. Specimen: PBMCs. These TCRs come from a man aged 55 to 70 in good health and CMV-seropositive.

CDR3 nucleotide sequence: TGTGCCAGTAGTATGCTAGCGGGAGATAAGGATACGCAGTATTTT. This codes for CASSMLAGDKDTQYF. This sequence joins TRBV19 and TRBJ2-3; 10 bases are a match to TRBD2. In germline, CDR1 is LNHDA, CDR2 SQIVND (reference sequence). This CDR3 has 15 amino acids. Losses at the gene ends were 3 bases for V and 6 bases for J; bases not matched to a gene: 6.

V and J are TRBV5-1 and TRBJ2-2; 7 nucleotides match TRBD1. Germline V lookup: CDR1 SGHRS, CDR2 YFSETQ. The CDR3 has 16 residues. V lost 1 base, J lost 3 bases, and 6 bases stayed unmatched. The chain's CDR3 is CASSLQQGRHTGELFF. CDR3 coding DNA: TGCGCCAGCAGCTTGCAACAGGGGAGACACACCGGGGAGCTGTTTTTT.

V and J are TRBV25-1 and TRBJ2-5; TRBD1 or TRBD2 may be the D gene (5 bases each). The DNA end is a closer match to TRBJ2-7, so the J assignment may be wrong. Germline CDR1 is MGHDK and CDR2 is SYGVNS. The CDR3 extends over 14 amino acids. CDR3 DNA: TGTGCCAGCAGTGAATATGGTGGGGGCTACGAGCAGTACTTC. The encoded protein is CASSEYGGGYEQYF.

This chain uses TRBV5-1 with TRBJ2-7; tentatively, D is TRBD2 (6 bases). Germline CDR1 SGHRS, CDR2 YFSETQ. The CDR3 is made up of 18 amino acids. V was cut by 0 bases and J by 4 bases, with 23 bases left in between. CDR3 DNA sequence: TGCGCCAGCAGCTTGGAACCTCCCTGGGGGAGGCGCGGTTACGAGCAGTACTTC. Protein sequence: CASSLEPPWGRRGYEQYF.

The chain recombines TRBV7-2 with TRBJ2-7; D possibly corresponds to TRBD1 (6 bases). The CDR3 runs to 13 residues. The V end lost 1 base, the J end lost 3 bases, and 7 bases lay between the germline ends. The V gene's germline CDR1 is SGHTA and CDR2 FQGNSA. For the CDR3, the DNA is TGTGCCAGCAGCTTAGGACAGGACTACGAGCAGTACTTC. This gives the protein CASSLGQDYEQYF.

V and J are TRBV19 and TRBJ1-5; D is perhaps TRBD1 (5 bases). Trimming removed 3 bases at V and 0 bases at J, with 18 bases between. Germline CDR1 reads LNHDA; CDR2 reads SQIVND (reference sequence). The CDR3 covers 18 residues. The CDR3 here is CASSIFQGVLNSNQPQHF. The CDR3 DNA reads TGTGCCAGTAGTATCTTTCAGGGCGTCTTAAATAGCAATCAGCCCCAGCATTTT. The full variable domain, its missing parts supplied by reference TRBV19 and TRBJ1-5, is DGGITQSPKYLFRKEGQNVTLSCEQNLNHDAMYWYRQDPGQGLRLIYYSQIVNDFQKGDIAEGYSVSREKKESFPLTVTSAQKNPTAFYLCASSIFQGVLNSNQPQHFGDGTRLSIL.

This clone showed up just once. The chain couples TRBV15 to TRBJ2-7, with TRBD1 matching over 7 bases. V was pared by 6 bases and J by 4 bases, with 12 bases of the junction left unmatched. This CDR3 spans 15 amino acids. Germline values: CDR1 LNHNV, CDR2 YYDKDF (reference sequence). The CDR3 bases are TGTGCCACCAGTTTAGACAGGGTTCTTCAGTACGAGCAGTACTTC. Protein sequence: CATSLDRVLQYEQYF.

The V and J genes are TRBV6-5 and TRBJ2-7; possible D gene TRBD2, 6 bases. V lost 4 bases and J 9 bases, leaving 22 bases between the germline ends. Germline V gene lookup returns CDR1 MNHEY and CDR2 SVGAGI. There are 15 residues in the CDR3. CDR3 loop: CASSSKGTAVLGQYF. The CDR3 DNA reads as TGTGCCAGCAGTTCTAAGGGGACTGCCGTACTTGGGCAGTACTTC.

This CDR3 reads CAWSGQGILSYEQYF. The CDR3 DNA sequence: TGTGCCTGGAGCGGACAGGGGATCCTATCCTACGAGCAGTACTTC. The chain combines TRBV30 with TRBJ2-7; 9 positions match TRBD1. Per germline, CDR1 GTSNPN and CDR2 SVGIG (reference sequence). The CDR3 is made up of 15 amino acids. V lost 3 bases, J lost 1 base, and 7 bases stayed unmatched.

This chain uses TRBV7-2 with TRBJ1-1, with D possibly matching TRBD1 (5 bases). Trimming cost V 0 bases and J 3 bases, with 8 bases left between them. This CDR3 has 14 amino acids. Germline assignment: CDR1 SGHTA and CDR2 FQGNSA. CDR3 nucleotides: TGTGCCAGCAGCTTAGCGGAGGGGTACACTGAAGCTTTCTTT. Protein product: CASSLAEGYTEAFF. Together with reference TRBV7-2 and TRBJ1-1, the CDR3 gives the full variable domain: GAGVSQSPSNKVTEKGKDVELRCDPISGHTALYWYRQSLGQGLEFLIYFQGNSAPDKSGLPSDRFSAERTGGSVSTLTIQRTQQEDSAVYLCASSLAEGYTEAFFGQGTRLTVV.

J is TRBJ2-1 and V is TRBV5-4; D unresolved. CDR1 is SGHNT and CDR2 is YYREEE in the germline V gene (reference sequence). Between the trimmed V and J ends, which lost 5 bases and 7 bases, there was a span of 10 bases. The CDR3 contains 12 residues. CDR3 region: CASRSGRNEQFF. The CDR3 region has the DNA TGTGCCAGCAGGTCGGGTAGGAATGAGCAGTTCTTC.

This clone turned up a few times. The chain employs TRBV2 and TRBJ2-3; 11 bases line up with TRBD2. Germline V gene lookup returns CDR1 SNHLY and CDR2 FYNNEI. J gave up 6 bases and V 8 bases, and 7 bases lay outside the gene matches. This CDR3 spans 14 amino acids. CDR3 in amino acids: CASLTSGRPDTQYF. The CDR3 nucleotides read TGTGCCAGCCTAACTAGCGGGAGACCTGATACGCAGTATTTT.

By sample fraction, this clone is medium-sized. The chain combines TRBV2 with TRBJ2-3; D might be TRBD2 (6 bases). CDR3 length equals 14 residues. CDR1 and CDR2 (germline): SNHLY, FYNNEI. The ends were cut back, 2 bases at V and 4 bases at J, with 10 bases in the middle. CDR3 bases: TGTGCCAGCAGTGAATCACCGGGGGCAGATACGCAGTATTTT. Residues: CASSESPGADTQYF. The full variable domain, in which reference TRBV2 and TRBJ2-3 provide the parts outside the CDR3, is EPEVTQTPSHQVTQMGQEVILRCVPISNHLYFYWYRQILGQKVEFLVSFYNNEISEKSEIFDDQFSVERPDGSNFTLKIRSTKLEDSAMYFCASSESPGADTQYFGPGTRLTVL.

This clone appeared a few times. The V gene is TRBV9, the J gene TRBJ2-7; the match to TRBD2 covers 12 bases. J lost 7 bases, V lost 0 bases, and 8 bases had no gene match. The CDR3 runs 16 residues. Germline V gene sequence: CDR1 SGDLS, CDR2 YYNGEE. This chain's CDR3 is CASSVGVLAGGQEQYF. CDR3 in DNA: TGTGCCAGCAGCGTAGGAGTACTAGCGGGAGGTCAAGAGCAGTACTTC.

This sequence joins TRBV18 and TRBJ2-7, with D possibly TRBD2 on 5 matching bases. There are 12 residues in the CDR3. The V gene lost 6 bases and the J gene lost 3 bases, with 9 bases spanning the gap. Germline values: CDR1 KGHSH, CDR2 LQKENI. DNA of the CDR3: TGTGCCAGCTCTCCCGACTACTACGAGCAGTACTTC. This encodes CASSPDYYEQYF.

The rearrangement uses TRBV30 and TRBJ2-5; D is perhaps TRBD2 (5 bases). CDR1 is GTSNPN, CDR2 SVGIG, per germline (reference sequence). V dropped 6 bases and J dropped 7 bases, with 9 bases sitting between them. The CDR3 has 10 amino acids. The CDR3 reads CACGLGTQYF. The CDR3 DNA sequence: TGTGCCTGCGGACTGGGGACCCAGTACTTC.

The J gene is TRBJ2-5, the V gene TRBV7-9, with 9 bases aligning to TRBD2. V was clipped by 0 bases and J by 1 base; unmatched bases: 0. Germline V gene sequence: CDR1 SEHNR, CDR2 FQNEAQ (reference sequence). The length of the CDR3 is 15 residues. CDR3 protein: CASSLASGSQETQYF. For the CDR3, the DNA is TGTGCCAGCAGCTTAGCTAGCGGGAGCCAAGAGACCCAGTACTTC.

The genes are TRBV13 and TRBJ2-1, with 16 nucleotides matching TRBD2. Germline loops: CDR1 PRHDT, CDR2 FYEKMQ (reference sequence). Losses at the gene ends were 5 bases for V and 5 bases for J; bases not matched to a gene: 9. This CDR3 contains 18 residues. The CDR3 region is CASSPAGLAGGPHNEQFF. The CDR3 DNA reads as TGTGCCAGCAGCCCCGCGGGACTAGCGGGAGGGCCCCACAATGAGCAGTTCTTC.

This clone has just one count. CDR3 DNA: TGCGCCAGCAGGCCCTTCGGCCGGGGAGAGACCCAGTACTTC. This gives the protein CASRPFGRGETQYF. V is TRBV5-1 and J is TRBJ2-5; perhaps TRBD2 as D (5 bases). The V end lost 5 bases, the J end lost 4 bases, and 15 bases lay between the germline ends. Germline CDR1 is SGHRS and CDR2 is YFSETQ. CDR3 length: 14 amino acids.

In its sample, this clone was seen a few times. The gene calls are TRBV6-5 and TRBJ2-5; 7 nucleotides line up with TRBD2. The CDR3 runs 15 residues. V trimming: 0 bases; J trimming: 5 bases; junction bases outside the gene matches: 6. CDR1 is MNHEY, CDR2 SVGAGI, per germline. The CDR3 DNA sequence: TGTGCCAGCAGTTACTCTGCGGGAGTGCGGGAGACCCAGTACTTC. Translation: CASSYSAGVRETQYF.

This clone was observed at least ten times. The J gene is TRBJ1-1, the V gene TRBV5-1; D call uncertain. The CDR3 totals 13 residues. With 0 bases removed from V and 7 bases from J, the gap between germline ends came to 10 bases. Per germline, CDR1 SGHRS and CDR2 YFSETQ. This CDR3 is CASSLEPGFEAFF. The CDR3 nucleotides read TGCGCCAGCAGCTTGGAACCCGGGTTTGAAGCTTTCTTT.